The rows below give T cell receptor beta chains drawn from one sample of a study of cytomegalovirus exposure and HLA in healthy donors. Here immunoSEQ multiplex PCR was the method, and the copy in TCRdb shows in-frame clones only, minus some. The sample lists approximately 72,000 clones; 60% to 85% were seen once. The sample taken for sequencing was PBMCs. The receptors were gathered from a male donor in good health and CMV-seropositive. Both conserved end residues are part of each CDR3. D genes are given only for firm matches. Size tells how often a clone was seen (once, few, many) or the class of an expanded clone, and some rows leave it out.

NA | few | TRBJ2-1 | TRBV28 | CASSLYWLAANEQFF | TGTGCCAGCAGTTTATATTGGCTAGCAGCTAATGAGCAGTTCTTC
NA | NA | TRBJ2-7 | TRBV6-1 | CASSQGRGYEQYF | TGTGCCAGCAGTCAGGGAAGGGGCTACGAGCAGTACTTC
NA | NA | TRBJ1-6 | TRBV28 | CASTQGRPPLHF | TGTGCCAGCACCCAGGGAAGGCCACCCCTCCACTTT
NA | once | TRBJ2-3 | TRBV6-5 | CASSYSGVISTDTQYF | TGTGCCAGCAGTTACTCCGGGGTCATTAGCACAGATACGCAGTATTTT
TRBD1 | NA | TRBJ1-1 | TRBV5-4 | CASRRDSTEAFF | TGTGCCAGCAGAAGGGACAGCACTGAAGCTTTCTTT
TRBD2 | NA | TRBJ2-4 | TRBV2 | CASSQTSGNIQYF | TGTGCCAGCAGTCAAACTAGCGGAAACATTCAGTACTTC
TRBD2 | once | TRBJ2-1 | TRBV27 | CASSNIAGALNEQFF | TGTGCCAGCAGCAATATAGCGGGGGCCCTCAATGAGCAGTTCTTC
TRBD1 | NA | TRBJ1-4 | TRBV28 | CASSLFLTGGDQNEKLFF | TGTGCCAGCAGTTTATTTTTGACAGGGGGCGACCAGAATGAAAAACTGTTTTTT
TRBD1 | NA | TRBJ2-1 | TRBV9 | CASSPRGPTGLSWGEQFF | TGTGCCAGCAGCCCTCGAGGGCCGACAGGGCTGAGTTGGGGTGAGCAGTTCTTC
NA | NA | TRBJ2-7 | TRBV6-6 | CASSYDRTASYEQYF | TGTGCCAGCAGTTACGATAGGACAGCCTCCTACGAGCAGTACTTC
TRBD1 | once | TRBJ2-3 | TRBV6-1 | CASSRTGVGTDTQYF | TGTGCCAGCAGTCGGACAGGGGTAGGCACAGATACGCAGTATTTT
TRBD1 | once | TRBJ2-3 | TRBV7-2 | CASSSRDRGTDTQYF | TGTGCCAGCAGCTCACGGGACAGGGGGACAGATACGCAGTATTTT
NA | NA | TRBJ1-4 | TRBV2 | CASSVRPGSNEKLFF | TGTGCCAGCAGTGTTCGTCCAGGGTCTAATGAAAAACTGTTTTTT
NA | NA | TRBJ2-6 | TRBV6-4 | CASSDGTATGANVLTF | TGTGCCAGCAGTGACGGCACAGCCACTGGGGCCAACGTCCTGACTTTC
TRBD1 | NA | TRBJ1-2 | TRBV28 | CASSHPSGTGSGYTF | TGTGCCAGCAGCCATCCTTCCGGGACAGGGAGTGGCTACACCTTC
NA | once | TRBJ2-6 | TRBV28 | CASSLPYTGSSGANVLTF | TGTGCCAGCAGTTTACCTTATACAGGGAGCTCTGGGGCCAACGTCCTGACTTTC
NA | few | TRBJ1-1 | TRBV7-2 | CASSLWREPTEAFF | TGTGCCAGCAGCTTATGGCGGGAACCCACTGAAGCTTTCTTT
NA | NA | TRBJ2-3 | TRBV5-6 | CASSLGYQRNTQYF | TGTGCCAGCAGCTTAGGCTACCAGCGGAATACGCAGTATTTT
NA | NA | TRBJ2-1 | TRBV4-1 | CASSGRTPRNEQFF | TGCGCCAGCAGTGGCAGAACGCCCCGCAATGAGCAGTTCTTC
NA | NA | TRBJ2-2 | TRBV11-1 | CASSLVGGPGTGELFF | TGTGCCAGCAGCTTAGTGGGGGGGCCGGGCACCGGGGAGCTGTTTTTT
NA | NA | TRBJ2-1 | TRBV5-5 | CASSSTSRGNEQFF | TGTGCCAGCAGCTCGACATCTAGGGGTAATGAGCAGTTCTTC
NA | NA | TRBJ1-1 | TRBV6-5 | CASSYDYRLNTEAFF | TGTGCCAGCAGTTACGACTACAGATTGAACACTGAAGCTTTCTTT
TRBD1 | NA | TRBJ2-7 | TRBV28 | CASSLMGQGPYEQYF | TGTGCCAGCAGTTTGATGGGACAGGGACCCTACGAGCAGTACTTC
NA | NA | TRBJ1-5 | TRBV19 | CASRGRLGNQPQHF | TGTGCCAGTAGGGGGAGGTTGGGCAATCAGCCCCAGCATTTT
TRBD1 | NA | TRBJ2-7 | TRBV2 | CASSVRDSYEQYF | TGTGCCAGCAGTGTAAGGGACAGCTACGAGCAGTACTTC
NA | NA | TRBJ1-1 | TRBV9 | CASSVEEGVQTEAFF | TGTGCCAGCAGCGTAGAGGAGGGAGTCCAAACTGAAGCTTTCTTT
NA | NA | TRBJ1-2 | TRBV27 | CASSLSGGNYGYTF | TGTGCCAGCAGTTTATCTGGGGGCAACTATGGCTACACCTTC
NA | NA | TRBJ2-1 | TRBV2 | CASSSTGLALDNEQFF | TGTGCCAGCAGTTCCACGGGACTCGCTCTGGACAATGAGCAGTTCTTC
NA | NA | TRBJ2-2 | TRBV2 | CASTAPLGGEAGELFF | TGTGCCAGCACCGCTCCACTAGGAGGGGAAGCCGGGGAGCTGTTTTTT